The 31 T cell receptor beta chains below come from one sample, sequenced in a study of shared T cell receptors in the human thymus. Assay used: immunoSEQ multiplex PCR; TCRdb lists only in-frame clones, some missing. This table holds just under 550,000 clones, about 80% found once. In addition, the sample was reused for a study of human thymus T cells.

What was sequenced was thymocytes. These receptors came from a boy under two years old with a congenital heart defect.

This chain connects TRBV2 to TRBJ1-2, with D unclear. CDR1 is SNHLY, CDR2 FYNNEI, per germline. Trimming took off 2 bases at V and 8 bases at J, with 21 bases between the two ends. CDR3 length: 16 amino acids. CDR3 nucleotides: TGTGCCAGCAGTGAAATAACCCCTAGTTTTATCGTCGGCTACACCTTC. Protein product: CASSEITPSFIVGYTF.

V gene TRBV4-1 combines with J gene TRBJ1-2; D is unresolved. In germline, CDR1 is MGHRA, CDR2 YSYEKL. The CDR3 extends over 13 amino acids. V was cut by 0 bases and J by 2 bases, with 4 bases left in between. The CDR3 region has the DNA TGCGCCAGCAGCCAAGATGGCAACTATGGCTACACCTTC. It is translated as CASSQDGNYGYTF.

The rearrangement links TRBV27 to TRBJ2-7; D not certain. This CDR3 has 15 residues. V was trimmed by 6 bases and J by 5 bases, leaving 20 bases between them. Germline CDR1 and CDR2: MNHEY and SMNVEV (reference sequence). This CDR3 reads CASRNSAQNPHEQYF. DNA of the CDR3: TGTGCCAGCAGGAATTCCGCACAGAACCCCCACGAGCAGTACTTC.

The chain is built from TRBV4-1 and TRBJ2-1, with 8 bases aligning to TRBD2. The CDR3 sequence is 16 residues long. The V gene end was trimmed by 0 bases and the J gene end by 2 bases; junction bases not matched to a gene: 3. Per the germline V gene, CDR1 is MGHRA and CDR2 is YSYEKL. As DNA, the CDR3 is TGCGCCAGCAGCCAAGATCGAGCGGGAGCCTACAATGAGCAGTTCTTC. This codes for CASSQDRAGAYNEQFF.

The gene calls are TRBV11-2 and TRBJ2-7, with 10 bases that match TRBD1. Germline loops: CDR1 SGHAT, CDR2 FQNNGV. The length of the CDR3 is 14 residues. With 5 bases clipped from V and 2 bases from J, the junction kept 3 bases outside the gene matches. CDR3 in DNA: TGTGCCAGCAGCACGGGACAGGGGCCCTACGAGCAGTACTTC. This sequence encodes CASSTGQGPYEQYF.

V is TRBV4-2 and J is TRBJ2-1; 8 bases map to TRBD2. Germline CDR1 is LGHNA and CDR2 is YNFKEQ. Trimming removed 5 bases from V and 3 bases from J; junction bases left unmatched: 6. The CDR3 has 15 residues. As DNA, the CDR3 is TGTGCCAGCAGCACTTTAGCGGGAAACTACAATGAGCAGTTCTTC. Translation: CASSTLAGNYNEQFF.

The rearrangement joins TRBV29-1 to TRBJ2-1; 9 positions agree with TRBD2. V trimming: 6 bases; J trimming: 10 bases; junction bases outside the gene matches: 4. Germline CDR1 SQVTM, CDR2 ANQGSEA. The CDR3 sequence is 11 residues long. CDR3 nucleotide sequence: TGCAGCGTCGCGACTAGCGGCGAGCAGTTCTTC. Protein product: CSVATSGEQFF.

The chain combines TRBV5-1 with TRBJ2-7, with D possibly TRBD1 on 5 matching bases. This CDR3 comprises 16 residues. Germline CDR1 and CDR2: SGHRS and YFSETQ. V lost 2 bases, J lost 3 bases, and 18 bases lay in between. In nucleotides, the CDR3 is TGCGCCAGCAGCTTAGGTGACCCCGCAGGGTACTACGAGCAGTACTTC. This gives the protein CASSLGDPAGYYEQYF.

This clone was found a few times. The rearrangement uses TRBV4-3 and TRBJ2-7; no clear D. V was cut by 1 base and J by 4 bases, with 8 bases left in between. The CDR3 is 13 residues long. CDR1 is LGHNA and CDR2 is YSLEER in the germline V gene. CDR3 DNA: TGCGCCAGCAGCCAAGGCGGTCGGTACGAGCAGTACTTC. Translated: CASSQGGRYEQYF.

This clone is a singleton in its sample. The rearrangement joins TRBV6-1 to TRBJ1-2, with TRBD1 identical over 11 bases. With 6 bases clipped from V and 7 bases from J, the junction kept 4 bases outside the gene matches. The germline gives CDR1 MNHNS, CDR2 SASEGT. The length of the CDR3 is 13 residues. CDR3 sequence: CASSVGQGGGYTF. The CDR3 DNA reads as TGTGCCAGCAGCGTGGGACAGGGGGGTGGCTACACCTTC.

The chain joins TRBV27 to TRBJ2-3, with 8 bases lining up with TRBD2. After removal of 5 bases from V and 3 bases from J, the junction contained 7 bases not matched to a gene. Germline CDR1 MNHEY, CDR2 SMNVEV (reference sequence). The CDR3 has 15 amino acids. The CDR3 protein is CASSPLRGGTDTQYF. DNA for the CDR3: TGTGCCAGCAGTCCTCTCCGGGGGGGGACAGATACGCAGTATTTT.

The chain is built from TRBV28 and TRBJ1-1, with TRBD1 identical over 8 bases. This CDR3 comprises 15 residues. V shed 1 base and J 10 bases; nucleotides not matched to a gene: 11. Germline V gene sequence: CDR1 MDHEN, CDR2 SYDVKM. Here the CDR3 reads CASSLYRRARGRAFF. The CDR3 DNA is TGTGCCAGCAGTTTATATCGTCGGGCCAGGGGGCGAGCTTTCTTT.

This rearrangement joins TRBV6-5 to TRBJ1-2; D call uncertain. Trimming removed 2 bases at V and 4 bases at J, with 17 bases between. The CDR3 runs 16 residues. Germline CDR1 is MNHEY and CDR2 is SVGAGI. CDR3 sequence: CASSYIGRRRGYGYTF. Here the CDR3 DNA reads TGTGCCAGCAGTTACATTGGACGCAGGCGGGGCTATGGCTACACCTTC.

This rearrangement joins TRBV5-4 to TRBJ2-3, with unresolved D. The ends were cut back, 0 bases at V and 4 bases at J, with 6 bases in the middle. Germline loops: CDR1 SGHNT, CDR2 YYREEE (reference sequence). The CDR3 sequence is 13 residues long. For the CDR3, the DNA is TGTGCCAGCAGCTTGGGGCTGCCAGATACGCAGTATTTT. This gives the protein CASSLGLPDTQYF.

The chain uses TRBV27 and TRBJ1-5; D ambiguous. Germline CDR1 and CDR2: MNHEY and SMNVEV (reference sequence). The germline V and J ends were trimmed by 6 bases and 4 bases, with 10 bases remaining between them. There are 13 residues in the CDR3. As DNA, the CDR3 is TGTGCCAGCAGATCCCGGGGAAATCAGCCCCAGCATTTT. This gives the protein CASRSRGNQPQHF.

Here the CDR3 reads CASSERVPRADTQYF. The CDR3 nucleotides read TGTGCCAGCAGTGAACGGGTCCCCAGGGCTGATACGCAGTATTTT. The V and J genes are TRBV6-1 and TRBJ2-3; possibly TRBD1 for D (5 bases). Per the germline V gene, CDR1 is MNHNS and CDR2 is SASEGT. V lost 2 bases and J lost 6, with 15 bases in between. This CDR3 region has 15 residues.

In this sample, this clone turned up a few times. V gene TRBV14 combines with J gene TRBJ1-2, with D hard to call. V lost 0 bases, J lost 4 bases, and 6 bases lay in between. Germline CDR1 SGHDN, CDR2 FVKESK. The CDR3 extends over 13 amino acids. The CDR3 DNA reads as TGTGCCAGCAGCCAAGATAACGGCTATGGCTACACCTTC. Its translation is CASSQDNGYGYTF.

The chain carries TRBV10-1 and TRBJ2-3; TRBD2 matches at 7 bases. Germline V gives CDR1 WNHNN, CDR2 SYGVQD (reference sequence). The CDR3 totals 12 residues. The V segment lost 9 bases and the J segment 2 bases; nucleotides outside the gene matches: 2. DNA of the CDR3: TGCGCCAGTGGACTAGACACAGATACGCAGTATTTT. Amino acid sequence: CASGLDTDTQYF.

The chain combines TRBV4-1 with TRBJ2-1, with 12 bases lining up with TRBD2. Losses at the gene ends were 0 bases for V and 9 bases for J; bases not matched to a gene: 9. The CDR3 extends over 17 amino acids. Germline V CDR1 and CDR2: MGHRA, YSYEKL. The CDR3 reads CASSQERTSGVPSEQFF. CDR3 coding DNA: TGCGCCAGCAGCCAAGAGCGGACTAGCGGGGTCCCCAGTGAGCAGTTCTTC.

This clone was found a few times. The gene calls are TRBV16 and TRBJ1-2; D gene unclear. This CDR3 comprises 14 residues. Germline V gene lookup returns CDR1 KGHSY and CDR2 FQNENV. The ends were cut back, 3 bases at V and 3 bases at J, with 11 bases in the middle. CDR3 DNA: TGTGCCAGCAGCCAGGGGAGTAAAGACTATGGCTACACCTTC. This translates into CASSQGSKDYGYTF.

The chain uses TRBV27 and TRBJ1-1, with a weak D call TRBD1 (5 bases). Germline assignment: CDR1 MNHEY and CDR2 SMNVEV (reference sequence). V was clipped by 5 bases and J by 3 bases, with 13 bases between them. The CDR3 loop spans 14 amino acids. CDR3 sequence reads: CASSALGGDTEAFF. DNA for the CDR3: TGTGCCAGCAGTGCCCTCGGGGGGGACACTGAAGCTTTCTTT.

In regard to this clone: The junction departs from germline at one end; a sequencing error may be responsible. The chain recombines TRBV4-1 with TRBJ2-7; 10 bases are a match to TRBD2. Germline V gene lookup returns CDR1 MGHRA and CDR2 YSYEKL. The CDR3 loop spans 15 amino acids. The CDR3 sequence is CASSPPEREGYEQHF. The DNA of the CDR3 is TGCGCCAGCAGCCCCCCAGAGCGGGAGGGGTACGAGCAGCACTTC.

This chain joins TRBV25-1 and TRBJ2-1, with 9 bases that match TRBD2. Germline V CDR1 and CDR2: MGHDK, SYGVNS. This CDR3 has 15 residues. After removal of 7 bases from V and 6 bases from J, the junction contained 10 bases not matched to a gene. This CDR3 is CASTLSGSSLNEQFF. In nucleotides, the CDR3 is TGTGCCAGCACCCTTAGCGGGAGCTCCCTCAATGAGCAGTTCTTC.

The rearrangement links TRBV4-3 to TRBJ1-2, with 8 bases lining up with TRBD1. CDR3 length equals 17 residues. Losses at the gene ends were 0 bases for V and 3 bases for J; bases not matched to a gene: 9. Germline V gene sequence: CDR1 LGHNA, CDR2 YSLEER. CDR3 in amino acids: CASSQDEATGVDYGYTF. The DNA of the CDR3 is TGCGCCAGCAGCCAAGATGAGGCGACAGGGGTGGACTATGGCTACACCTTC.

Concerning this clone: Relative to the germline gene, one junction end is altered; a read error may explain this. The V call is TRBV5-1, the J call TRBJ2-1; 7 nucleotides align to TRBD2. Per the germline V gene, CDR1 is SGHRS and CDR2 is YFSETQ. The CDR3 extends over 11 amino acids. Written as DNA, the CDR3 is TGCGCCAGCAGCTTGCCTAGCGGCCTGGTCTTC. It codes for CASSLPSGLVF.

V gene TRBV29-1 combines with J gene TRBJ2-7; 7 nucleotides match TRBD2. The CDR3 runs 13 residues. Germline V gives CDR1 SQVTM, CDR2 ANQGSEA. The ends lost 6 bases at V and 5 bases at J; junction bases unmatched: 10. Here the CDR3 DNA reads TGCAGCGTCCCCGGGACTAAACGGGACGAGCAGTACTTC. Translated: CSVPGTKRDEQYF.

This clone was found a few times. DNA of the CDR3: TGTGCCAGCAGTTACAGGGGGCAAGAGACCCAGTACTTC. This gives the protein CASSYRGQETQYF. V and J are TRBV6-5 and TRBJ2-5; the D gene is possibly TRBD1 (6 bases). Per germline, CDR1 MNHEY and CDR2 SVGAGI. This CDR3 has 13 amino acids. The V end lost 2 bases, the J end lost 2 bases, and 6 bases lay between the germline ends.

The chain carries TRBV30 and TRBJ2-5; 8 nucleotides agree with TRBD2. The CDR3 loop spans 14 amino acids. V was clipped by 8 bases and J by 5 bases; unmatched bases: 13. The germline CDR1 and CDR2 sequences are GTSNPN and SVGIG (reference sequence). CDR3 nucleotides: TGTGCCGGCGGGACGGGACTAGAGGTCGAGACCCAGTACTTC. This translates into CAGGTGLEVETQYF.

The chain couples TRBV27 to TRBJ2-7; 8 nucleotides match TRBD2. This CDR3 is 17 amino acids long. From germline, CDR1 is MNHEY and CDR2 SMNVEV (reference sequence). J lost 4 bases, V lost 0 bases, and 11 bases had no gene match. CDR3 loop: CASSLSRLAGRVYEQYF. The CDR3 DNA sequence: TGTGCCAGCAGTTTATCGCGATTAGCGGGACGCGTTTACGAGCAGTACTTC.

This clone was picked up one time. The chain employs TRBV19 and TRBJ2-7, with D unresolved. V lost 5 bases, J lost 0 bases, and 11 bases lay in between. Germline CDR1 LNHDA, CDR2 SQIVND (reference sequence). This CDR3 is 14 amino acids long. CDR3 region: CASSPLLISYEQYF. In DNA form, the CDR3 reads TGTGCCAGTAGTCCTCTCCTAATCTCCTACGAGCAGTACTTC. Full variable domain (outside the CDR3, taken from reference TRBV19 and TRBJ2-7): DGGITQSPKYLFRKEGQNVTLSCEQNLNHDAMYWYRQDPGQGLRLIYYSQIVNDFQKGDIAEGYSVSREKKESFPLTVTSAQKNPTAFYLCASSPLLISYEQYFGPGTRLTVT.

V usage is TRBV6-4 and J usage is TRBJ1-5; unclear D gene. The V gene's germline CDR1 is MRHNA and CDR2 SNTAGT. The CDR3 is 14 residues long. V was cut by 7 bases and J by 5 bases, with 15 bases left in between. As DNA, the CDR3 is TGTGCCAGCACCAAATGGGGAGGAGATCAGCCCCAGCATTTT. Its translation is CASTKWGGDQPQHF.